Here is one TCR beta chain with its context. Its antigen remains unknown. Libraries were prepared by immunoSEQ multiplex PCR; TCRdb keeps only in-frame clonotypes and omits some of them. The sample holds 25,000 to 40,000 clones, approximately 67% seen once. Time point defined: cycle 4 day 1 (C4D1), after 6 weeks of nivolumab. Autologous stem cell transplantation was followed by relapse in every patient, and brentuximab vedotin exposure varied. Relapsed/refractory classical Hodgkin lymphoma patients had complete, partial or progressive responses. These data originate in a study of PD-1 blockade in classical Hodgkin lymphoma. Study in general: Patients received nivolumab 3 mg/kg intravenously every 2 weeks. Study outcomes and limitations: Those patients who began receiving nivolumab less than 1 year after ASCT had lower diversity, and they were excluded.

Trimming left V 10 bases short and J 0 bases short, with 22 bases between. The length of the CDR3 is 16 residues. Per the germline V gene, CDR1 is MNHEY and CDR2 is SMNVEV (reference sequence). This clonotype originated in a human donor with classical Hodgkin lymphoma. V is TRBV27 and J is TRBJ2-7; D is possibly TRBD2 (7 bases). Source: peripheral blood mononuclear cells (PBMCs), taken before the fourth cycle of nivolumab. Written as DNA, the CDR3 is TGTGCCACTGGGGGGGCGCGGGGGTTAAGCTCCTACGAGCAGTACTTC. It codes for CATGGARGLSSYEQYF.